The clone carrying this TCR beta chain was picked up many times. Its antigen is unknown. Healthy Caucasians from Russia aged roughly 6 to 95 served as donors. The data were obtained in a study of blood T cells in healthy people across ages. Study outcomes and limitations: Per million T cells, TCR beta diversity dropped roughly linearly as age increased. A strong correlation between TCR beta diversity and naive T cell percentage was seen.

A J-beta primer mix and a sample-barcoded 5' primer were used in a second PCR of about 7 to 12 cycles. CDR3-containing paired-end reads numbered at least 2.5 million in each sample. Via MiXCR, TCRdb re-called the 5' RACE reads, giving one row per CDR3 protein. Here the sample spans 650,000 to 900,000 distinct CDR3 sequences, around 62% being singletons. Germline-derived CDR1 and CDR2 are SGHTA and FQGNSA. This CDR3 comprises 15 residues. Trimming took 0 bases from V and 0 from J, leaving 8 bases between them. The clonotype originates from a man younger than 40 in good health. Sequencing was done on a sample of blood. V gene TRBV7-2 combines with J gene TRBJ2-5, with a tentative D call TRBD2 (5 bases). The CDR3 DNA reads as TGTGCCAGCAGCTTAGCTCGGGGATACCAAGAGACCCAGTACTTC. This gives the protein CASSLARGYQETQYF.